This is a list of T cell receptor beta chains from one sample in a study of cytomegalovirus exposure and HLA in healthy donors. Sequenced by immunoSEQ multiplex PCR; TCRdb stores in-frame clones only, minus some. Of tens of thousands of clones in the sample, about 85% were seen once. The sequencing sample was made of PBMCs. These TCRs come from a man aged 45-65 years in good health and CMV-seronegative. Each CDR3 is given with its conserved first and last residue. The D gene is left open where the match is weak. Clone size is shown for a subset of rows, as once, few, many or a class of expanded clone.

j_call clone_size d_call v_call cdr3_aa cdr3_nt
TRBJ2-1 NA NA TRBV5-6 CASTNLPGSYNEQFF TGTGCCAGCACCAACCTTCCCGGCTCCTACAATGAGCAGTTCTTC
TRBJ2-7 NA NA TRBV4-3 CASSQFSGRAAYEQYF TGCGCCAGCAGCCAATTCAGCGGCCGGGCCGCATACGAGCAGTACTTC
TRBJ2-7 NA TRBD2 TRBV27 CASSLWTSGRAPYEQYF TGTGCCAGCAGTTTATGGACTAGCGGGAGGGCCCCCTACGAGCAGTACTTC
TRBJ2-3 NA NA TRBV27 CASSIAYHTSDTQYF TGTGCCAGCAGCATAGCGTACCACACATCGGATACGCAGTATTTT
TRBJ2-4 NA TRBD2 TRBV7-2 CASSLSGGGLAKNIQYF TGTGCCAGCAGCTTATCGGGGGGGGGACTAGCCAAAAACATTCAGTACTTC
TRBJ2-1 NA NA TRBV19 CASSIVLGEQFF TGTGCCAGTAGTATCGTTCTCGGTGAGCAGTTCTTC
TRBJ1-2 NA NA TRBV11-2 CASSGSGFGGYTF TGTGCCAGCAGCGGTAGCGGTTTCGGCGGCTACACCTTC
TRBJ2-7 NA TRBD1 TRBV5-1 CASSPLSGQGSYEQYF TGCGCCAGCAGCCCCCTTTCAGGACAGGGGTCCTACGAGCAGTACTTC
TRBJ2-1 once TRBD2 TRBV19 CASSFAGTISYNEQFF TGTGCCAGTAGTTTCGCCGGGACTATCTCCTACAATGAGCAGTTCTTC
TRBJ2-7 NA NA TRBV19 CASSSTGYSYEQYF TGTGCCAGTAGTTCCACGGGGTACTCCTACGAGCAGTACTTC
TRBJ1-3 once NA TRBV7-2 CASSFSQGSGNTIYF TGTGCCAGCAGCTTCTCACAGGGATCTGGAAACACCATATATTTT
TRBJ2-1 NA TRBD2 TRBV7-2 CASSWSGTSAYNEQFF TGTGCCAGCAGCTGGTCCGGGACTAGCGCCTATAATGAGCAGTTCTTC
TRBJ1-2 NA NA TRBV11-2 CASSLVSDSNYGYTF TGTGCCAGCAGCTTAGTGTCAGATTCTAACTATGGCTACACCTTC
TRBJ2-2 NA TRBD1 TRBV5-1 CASSSHRQGAHTGELFF TGCGCCAGCAGCTCCCACCGTCAGGGGGCGCACACCGGGGAGCTGTTTTTT
TRBJ2-5 once TRBD1 TRBV28 CASSTLDRAGEQYF TGTGCCAGCAGTACCCTGGACAGGGCTGGGGAGCAGTACTTC
TRBJ1-6 NA NA TRBV30 CAWSVLRLAGSPLHF TGTGCCTGGAGTGTCTTGCGACTCGCCGGCTCACCCCTCCACTTT